Reported below is one T cell receptor beta chain. Its antigen is unknown. This record belongs to a study of T cell repertoires in cytomegalovirus infection. Study-level background: Through public TCR beta signatures, both CMV infection and matching HLA type were indicated. Study findings and constraints: The ex vivo response showed dominance by HLA-C-restricted CMV-specific TCR beta clonotypes.

MiXCR, run by TCRdb on the reads, gives a single entry per CDR3 protein. The sample lists tens of thousands of distinct CDR3 sequences, 20% occurring once. This CDR3 spans 16 amino acids. The ends were cut back, 3 bases at V and 2 bases at J, with 16 bases in the middle. The V and J genes are TRBV12-3 or TRBV12-4 and TRBJ1-2; TRBD1 might be the D (5 bases). This TCR was sampled from a human donor in good health (CMV status not recorded). Some clones in this sample may be carry-over from other donors' samples. Material: CD8+ T cells from cultured PBMCs, obtained from culture after CMV antigen stimulation. CDR3 nucleotides: TGTGCCAGCAGTTTCGTCCCCCGACAGCACAACTATGGCTACACCTTC. Translating gives CASSFVPRQHNYGYTF.